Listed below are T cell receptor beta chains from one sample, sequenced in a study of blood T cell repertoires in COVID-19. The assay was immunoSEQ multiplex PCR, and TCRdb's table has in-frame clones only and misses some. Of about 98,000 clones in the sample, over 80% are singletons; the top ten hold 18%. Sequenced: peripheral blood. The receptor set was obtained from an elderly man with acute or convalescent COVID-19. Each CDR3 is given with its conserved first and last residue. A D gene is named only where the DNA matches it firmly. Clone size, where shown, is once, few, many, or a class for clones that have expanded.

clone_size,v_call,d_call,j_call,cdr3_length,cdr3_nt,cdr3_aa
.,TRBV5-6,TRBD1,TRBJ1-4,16,TGTGCCAGCAGCAATCGAGGAGGGGGCCTTGGTGAAAAACTGTTTTTT,CASSNRGGGLGEKLFF
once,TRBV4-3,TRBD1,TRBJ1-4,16,TGCGCCAGCAGCCAAGAAGAACAGGGGGCAGAGGAAAAACTGTTTTTT,CASSQEEQGAEEKLFF
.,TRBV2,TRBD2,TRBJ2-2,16,TGTGCCAGCAGTCTACTAGCGGGGGGGCATACCGGGGAGCTGTTTTTT,CASSLLAGGHTGELFF
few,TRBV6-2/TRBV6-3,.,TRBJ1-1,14,TGTGCCAGCAGTCTACAGGGAAGGGGGACTGAAGCTTTCTTT,CASSLQGRGTEAFF
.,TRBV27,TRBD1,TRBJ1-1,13,TGTGCCAGCAGGGACAGGGAGAACACTGAAGCTTTCTTT,CASRDRENTEAFF
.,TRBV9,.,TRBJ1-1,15,TGTGCCAGCAGCGCCCCGGACAAATTGAACACTGAAGCTTTCTTT,CASSAPDKLNTEAFF
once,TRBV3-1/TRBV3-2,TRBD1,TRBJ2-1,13,TGTGCCAGCAAGGGACAGGGGAAAGGCGAGCAGTTCTTC,CASKGQGKGEQFF
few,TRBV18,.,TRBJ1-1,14,TGTGCCAGCTCACAATCCCTCGGAGTGGCTGAAGCTTTCTTT,CASSQSLGVAEAFF
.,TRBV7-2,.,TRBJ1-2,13,TGTGCCAGCATCGCCTACAGGGCGGGTGGCTACACCTTC,CASIAYRAGGYTF
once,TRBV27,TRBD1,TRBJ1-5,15,TGTGCCAGCAGAGTAAACACAGGGGGCAGTCAGCCCCAGCATTTT,CASRVNTGGSQPQHF
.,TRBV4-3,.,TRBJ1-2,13,TGCGCCAGCAGCCAAGAGGGGACATATGGCTACACCTTC,CASSQEGTYGYTF
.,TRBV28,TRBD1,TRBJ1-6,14,TGTGCCAGCAGCTACCAGACAGGGATTGGGCCCCTCCACTTT,CASSYQTGIGPLHF
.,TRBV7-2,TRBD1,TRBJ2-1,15,TGTGCCAGCAGCTCTCCGGGACAGCTAAACAATGAGCAGTTCTTC,CASSSPGQLNNEQFF
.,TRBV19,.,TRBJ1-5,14,TGTGCCAGTAGTATTGTCGCAGGGCCTCAGCCCCAGCATTTT,CASSIVAGPQPQHF
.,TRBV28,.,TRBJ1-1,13,TGTGCCAGCAGGGGCAACAGGGTTTCTTCAGCTTTCTTT,CASRGNRVSSAFF
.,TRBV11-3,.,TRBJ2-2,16,TGTGCCAGCAGCCCCCAGGGAGGAGGGAACACCGGGGAGCTGTTTTTT,CASSPQGGGNTGELFF